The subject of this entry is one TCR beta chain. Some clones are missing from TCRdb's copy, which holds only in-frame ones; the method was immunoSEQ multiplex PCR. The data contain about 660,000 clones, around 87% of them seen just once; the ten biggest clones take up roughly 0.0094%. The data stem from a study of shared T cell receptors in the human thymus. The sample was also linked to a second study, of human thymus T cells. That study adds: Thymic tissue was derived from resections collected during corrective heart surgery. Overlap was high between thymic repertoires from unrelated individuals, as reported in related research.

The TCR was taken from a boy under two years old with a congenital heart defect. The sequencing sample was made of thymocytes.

Here the CDR3 DNA reads TGTGCCAGCAGCGTACCGGACCTGGGGTACCCAATGGGGCCCTACAATGAGCAGTTCTTC. As protein: CASSVPDLGYPMGPYNEQFF. This chain uses TRBV9 with TRBJ2-1, with TRBD1 as a possible D gene (5 bases). The CDR3 has 20 residues. Germline V CDR1 and CDR2: SGDLS, YYNGEE. The V and J ends lost 1 base and 2 bases respectively, with 25 bases between them.